This TCR beta chain was sequenced for a study of CD8 T cells in Susac syndrome. The study's findings and limits: The number of individuals included in the study's TCR sequencing and HLA analysis was acknowledged as relatively small. The CD4+ T cell repertoires of Susac syndrome were found to show no clonal expansion.

Random hexamers were used to reverse transcribe an amount of roughly 0.45 to 1 ug RNA. TCRdb ran MiXCR on the immunoSEQ multiplex PCR reads and lists one entry per CDR3 protein. The top ten clones hold roughly 0.12% of a sample with under 200,000 distinct CDR3 sequences, roughly 92% of them seen once. CDR1 and CDR2 from the germline V gene are SGHRS and YFSETQ. V gave up 3 bases and J gave up 5 bases, with 11 bases separating them. The CDR3 sequence is 13 residues long. Worth noting for this clonotype: Antigen unknown.

The T cells that were sequenced for TCR beta were CD8+ and CD4+ cells from blood. This chain connects TRBV5-1 to TRBJ1-1; perhaps TRBD1 as D (5 bases). Sequences were obtained from CD4+ T cells from PBMCs. The source is a human donor with Susac syndrome. The CDR3 region is CASSSNQGTEAFF. The CDR3 nucleotides read TGCGCCAGCAGCTCCAACCAGGGAACTGAAGCTTTCTTT.